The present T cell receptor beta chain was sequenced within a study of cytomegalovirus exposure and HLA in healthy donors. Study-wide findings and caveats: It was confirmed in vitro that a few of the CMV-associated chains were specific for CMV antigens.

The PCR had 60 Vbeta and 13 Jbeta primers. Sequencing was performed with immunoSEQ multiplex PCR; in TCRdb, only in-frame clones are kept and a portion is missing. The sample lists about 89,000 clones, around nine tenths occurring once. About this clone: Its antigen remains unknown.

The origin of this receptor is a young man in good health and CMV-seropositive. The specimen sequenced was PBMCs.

The CDR3 sequence is CASSPRARDTQYF. CDR3 nucleotides: TGTGCCAGCAGTCCCAGGGCGAGGGATACGCAGTATTTT. The V call is TRBV27, the J call TRBJ2-3, with D tentatively TRBD1 (5 bases). The ends were cut back, 5 bases at V and 6 bases at J, with 12 bases in the middle. Germline V gives CDR1 MNHEY, CDR2 SMNVEV (reference sequence). The CDR3 runs to 13 residues.